The T cell receptor beta chain under discussion was sequenced for a study of cytomegalovirus exposure and HLA in healthy donors (dated by TCRdb to the late 2010s). General notes on the study: An earlier analysis of about 530 of the donors reported approximately 260 Gb of sequence data and 95 million to 130 million unique TCR beta sequences obtained from some 170 million T cells. In the later analysis, no new phenotypic data were used to find candidate immune exposures; instead, reliance was placed on TCR beta sequences and their occurrence across donors. A later genetic analysis used genome-wide SNP genotypes for about 65% of the roughly 670 donors, treating that subset as a discovery cohort. A later analysis re-examined previously published TCR beta repertoires from 610 or so donors and added high-resolution HLA genotyping to investigate patterns of TCR occurrence. Roughly five DR-DQ haplotypes were handled as single units for association and clustering, since linkage in the cohort was strong. Typing coverage varied by locus: roughly 629-640 donors for A, B, C, DRB1 and DQB1; under 550 for DQA1; more than 600 for DPA1; roughly 450 for DPB1. On average, roughly 200,000 unique TCR beta nucleotide sequences were sequenced per donor among a few hundred genotyped donors of the cohort, with about 17% of those sequences being non-productive. Donor age, sex, ethnicity and CMV serostatus were compiled together with the repertoire data. HLA typing covered class I and class II loci at four-digit resolution. In an earlier analysis of several hundred of the donors, high-throughput TCR beta sequencing was used to judge whether each TCR beta V gene segment behaved as functional or pseudogenic. The study profiled the T cell repertoires of about 640 subjects by immunosequencing and related them to cytomegalovirus serostatus. Every repertoire in the discovery cohort had been generated on one and the same sequencing platform. The study aimed to test whether signatures of past pathogen exposure could be identified by cataloging public T cell receptors. An early release covering just under 650 HLA-typed donors comprised approximately 300 gigabases of sequencing data and tens of millions of unique TCR sequences. Along with the roughly 700-subject first cohort, a separate validation cohort of over a hundred different subjects was used. The study combined high-throughput TCR immunosequencing, statistical association of individual TCRs with disease status, and machine learning to predict cytomegalovirus infection status. Of the 350 to 450 genotyped donors, 65% to 90% were placed in the genetic ancestry cluster associated with self-reported Caucasian donors.

V drops 5 bases and J drops 1 base, leaving 12 bases in between. Based on the germline V gene (reference sequence), the CDR1 and CDR2 sequences are LNHDA and SQIVND. There are 16 amino acids in the CDR3, from cysteine to phenylalanine inclusive. Left in the record is the CDR3 DNA by itself, 48 bases read in frame from the first base. To note about this clone: Which antigen it targets is not known. Nothing much larger sits one base from this clone, and base qualities are not available.

The cohort was made up of 650 to 700 healthy bone marrow donors. At the time of sampling, every cohort member was nominally healthy, though immune exposures that went unrecorded were likely present. The donor tested CMV seronegative and was one of the 352 seronegative cohort members. Every donor gave a peripheral blood sample, and the peripheral blood mononuclear cells from that sample were used for TCR beta sequencing. Genomic DNA was extracted from the blood cell samples with the Qiagen DNeasy Blood Extraction Kit. The method behind the library was the immunoSEQ multiplex PCR assay. For the multiplex PCR, a mixture combining 60 forward primers for TCR Vbeta segments and 13 reverse primers for TCR Jbeta segments was used. Amplification of the CDR3 region of rearranged TCR beta genes was performed with a multiplex PCR assay on genomic DNA. The Illumina HiSeq System was used to sequence the amplified TCR beta libraries as 87-base-pair reads. The paper's processing steps were these. A later analysis tallied around 80 million unique TCR beta chains across the 666 repertoires, and some 10 million of those chains were shared by two or more donors. Raw reads were error-corrected and collapsed into unique sequences with a nearest-neighbor algorithm that merged closely related sequences to remove PCR and sequencing errors. V, D and J gene segments were assigned by aligning CDR3 sequences to IMGT reference sequences. For a sequence to be retained, a match of at least six nucleotides was required to both a V gene segment and a J gene segment. Rearrangements were classified as productive when the CDR3 lacked stop codons and remained in frame with V and J, and all other rearrangements were classified as non-productive. Following IMGT convention, CDR3 was defined as the stretch from the second conserved V-encoded cysteine up to the conserved J-encoded phenylalanine. Sequences without an unambiguous match to a single V gene segment were excluded from the earlier analysis of 450 to 650 of the donors. In an earlier analysis of about 590 of the donors, a V segment was called functional when productive rearrangements were above 56.7%, and segregating when the standard deviation between donors exceeded 5%. A statistical classification framework was built for diagnosing cytomegalovirus status from the catalog of TCR beta chain sequences. A later analysis assigned V and J genes by comparing TCR nucleotide sequences with IMGT/GENE-DB human TR gene sequences. In a later analysis, CDR3 sequences and most-parsimonious VDJ recombination scenarios were assigned using the TCRdist pipeline. In a later analysis, each TCR beta chain was defined by its CDR3 amino acid sequence together with its V-gene family, and reads without a unique V-gene family were excluded. To address suspected cross-contamination and a sequencing artifact, a later analysis removed 592 highly shared, low-generation-probability nucleotide sequences. A later analysis calculated a clonal expansion index for each public chain from normalized within-repertoire ranks of inferred template counts. Generation probabilities in a later analysis came from a VDJ recombination model fitted to out-of-frame rearrangements, and those results were checked against IGoR. In a later analysis, TCR-TCR, TCR-HLA and TCR-CMV co-occurrence was scored with hypergeometric tests, and a repertoire-size bias correction was applied to TCR pairs. False discovery rates were estimated in a later analysis by permuting HLA or CMV assignments 20 times. A later analysis grouped co-occurring TCRs with DBSCAN, adding TCRdist sequence similarity when clustering within HLA-allele-positive subsets. Co-occurrence clustering excluded repertoires with fewer than 30,000 or more than 120,000 public chains, plus five with anomalous nucleotide sharing. The table was pulled from immuneACCESS by TCRdb, which kept in-frame rearrangements only. Such tables lose some clones; where checked, under half of the loss comes from unresolved V genes, and the rest has no known cause. V and J calls and clone size are copied from that table; D and trimming were computed from the DNA. This sample gives 180,000 or so clones in total; 70% to 80% of them show up just once. In total, the top ten clones hold approximately 2.2% of the sample.

Broader findings and caveats from the paper: Roughly uniform sequencing depth across donors was assumed in presence/absence analyses, although this assumption may not hold. When HLA alleles, especially DR and DQ, strongly co-occurred, attributing TCR associations to individual alleles was difficult. A later analysis associated about 17,000 TCR beta sequences with specific HLA alleles at a false discovery rate of 0.05. Because HLA typing was missing for some donors at each locus, association tests included only the typed subset. Correlated functional status among segregating V segments might be attributable to linkage disequilibrium, but an unknown experimental factor could not be ruled out. A later genetic analysis reported fewer N-insertions in productive TCRs among donors in an Asian-associated ancestry cluster than the roughly 720-donor mean. Several of the top co-occurrence clusters appeared to be linked to parvovirus B19, influenza, CMV and Epstein-Barr virus, according to a later analysis. In the study, 164 TCR beta chains were listed as associated with cytomegalovirus. Most TCR sequences were observed very rarely across donors, whereas some public TCRs were present in many individuals. In both the original and validation cohorts, the classifier was reported to diagnose cytomegalovirus status with high specificity and sensitivity. In this cohort, only TCR beta chains were sequenced, and detectable features were limited by the absence of alpha or paired-chain data. In a later analysis, most CMV-associated TCR beta chains were found to appear HLA-restricted, with HLA associations seemingly driven largely by CMV exposure. A later analysis found that HLA-associated TCR beta chains were more clonally expanded and had lower generation probabilities than equally common non-associated chains. Because the 87-base-pair reads could not distinguish some IMGT-functional V segments, including TRBV6-2 and TRBV6-3, those segments were excluded. A group of highly shared sequence variants was considered likely to be a technical artifact of the sequencing pipeline. According to a later analysis, TCR association rates differed among HLA loci, with DRB1 alleles showing the most associated TCRs and HLA-C alleles showing the fewest. In vitro tests confirmed that three of the cytomegalovirus-associated TCR beta chains recognize cytomegalovirus antigens. Because counts were too low, roughly 18 rarely observed V segments, including chromosome 9 orphons, were left out of the earlier analysis of some 640 of the donors. The authors suggested that the approach could potentially be generalized to other disease states and immunological phenotypes. A further reported finding was that TCR beta sequences accurately predicted the HLA-A and HLA-B alleles for most subjects in the first cohort. An earlier analysis of approximately 530 of the donors showed that most TCR beta V segments appeared in productive rearrangements either about 87% or about 30% of the time, which broadly matched IMGT annotations. A later genetic analysis associated a missense DCLRE1C variant with V-gene and J-gene trimming of TCR beta chains, and an independent cohort replicated the association. Immune exposure information for the cohort was limited to CMV serostatus.

Here the chain combines TRBV19 and TRBJ2-6; the best D guess is TRBD1, with 6 bases matching. The sequenced material came from PBMCs. This TCR was recovered from a woman in her forties or fifties in good health and CMV-seronegative. The CDR3 region: CASSLYTGSGANVLTF. The nucleotides are TGTGCCAGTAGTCTATATACAGGGTCTGGGGCCAACGTCCTGACTTTC.